Sequencing of this TCR beta chain was carried out in a study of CD8 T cells in ankylosing spondylitis. Findings and caveats of the study: Seemingly characteristic of ankylosing spondylitis blood was a TCR beta motif consisting of eight highly homologous variants. Reported data indicate significant enrichment of disease-linked clones within matched ankylosing spondylitis synovial fluid. Clones linked to disease, bearing a CD8+ phenotype, were relatively rare in peripheral blood.

The TCR beta libraries were generated through quantitative 5'-RACE incorporating molecular barcodes. One entry per CDR3 protein, called by TCRdb with MiXCR from the 5' RACE reads. The sample has 450,000 to 550,000 distinct CDR3 sequences, 5.3% seen once. This clonotype was picked up many times. Its antigen is not identified. This TCR came from a male donor with ankylosing spondylitis. The sequencing sample was made of blood, either unsorted or a sorted T cell fraction (not recorded which).

The CDR3 here is CASSLGRVGNTEAFF. The CDR3 nucleotides read TGTGCCAGCAGTTTAGGCCGGGTGGGGAACACTGAAGCTTTCTTT. This rearrangement joins TRBV12-3 or TRBV12-4 to TRBJ1-1, with D unresolved. V lost 1 base to trimming and J lost 1 base, with 10 bases between them. This CDR3 is built from 15 residues.